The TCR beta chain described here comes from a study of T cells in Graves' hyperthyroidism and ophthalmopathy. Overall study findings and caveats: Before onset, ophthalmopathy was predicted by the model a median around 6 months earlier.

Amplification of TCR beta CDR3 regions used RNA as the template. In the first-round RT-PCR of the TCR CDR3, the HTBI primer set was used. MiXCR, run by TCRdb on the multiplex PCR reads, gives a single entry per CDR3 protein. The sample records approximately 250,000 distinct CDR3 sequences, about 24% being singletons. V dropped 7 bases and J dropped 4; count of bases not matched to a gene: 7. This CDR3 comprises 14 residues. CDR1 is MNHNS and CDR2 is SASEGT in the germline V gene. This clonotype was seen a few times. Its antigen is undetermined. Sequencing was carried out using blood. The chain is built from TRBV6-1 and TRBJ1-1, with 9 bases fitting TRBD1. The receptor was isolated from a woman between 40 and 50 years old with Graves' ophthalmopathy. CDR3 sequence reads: CASMEGQGGTEAFF. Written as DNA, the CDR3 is TGTGCCAGCATGGAGGGACAGGGTGGCACTGAAGCTTTCTTT.